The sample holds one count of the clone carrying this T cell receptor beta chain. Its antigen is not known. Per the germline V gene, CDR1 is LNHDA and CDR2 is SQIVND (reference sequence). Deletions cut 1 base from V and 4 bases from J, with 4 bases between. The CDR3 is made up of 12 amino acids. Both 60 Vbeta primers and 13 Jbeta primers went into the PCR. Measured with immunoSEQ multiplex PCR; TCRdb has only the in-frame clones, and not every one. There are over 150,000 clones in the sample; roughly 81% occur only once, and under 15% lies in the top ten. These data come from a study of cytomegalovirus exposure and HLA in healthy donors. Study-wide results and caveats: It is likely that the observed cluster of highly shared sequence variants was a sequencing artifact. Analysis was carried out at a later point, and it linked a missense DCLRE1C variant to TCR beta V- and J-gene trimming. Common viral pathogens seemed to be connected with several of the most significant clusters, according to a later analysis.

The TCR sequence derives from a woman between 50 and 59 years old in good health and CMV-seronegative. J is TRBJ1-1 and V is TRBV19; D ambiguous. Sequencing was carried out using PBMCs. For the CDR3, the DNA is TGTGCCAGTAGTATAGGCAGCACTGAAGCTTTCTTT. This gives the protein CASSIGSTEAFF.